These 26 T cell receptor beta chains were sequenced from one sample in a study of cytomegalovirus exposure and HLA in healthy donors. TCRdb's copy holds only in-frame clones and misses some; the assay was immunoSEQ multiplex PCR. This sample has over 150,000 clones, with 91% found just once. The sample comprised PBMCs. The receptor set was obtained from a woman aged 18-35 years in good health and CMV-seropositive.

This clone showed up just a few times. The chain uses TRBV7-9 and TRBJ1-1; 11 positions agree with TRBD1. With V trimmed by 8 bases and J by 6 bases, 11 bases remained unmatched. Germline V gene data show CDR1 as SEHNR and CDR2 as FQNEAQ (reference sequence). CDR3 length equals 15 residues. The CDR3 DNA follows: TGTGCCAGCCGAGGTCGAGGACAGGGGGCGGCTGAAGCTTTCTTT. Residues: CASRGRGQGAAEAFF.

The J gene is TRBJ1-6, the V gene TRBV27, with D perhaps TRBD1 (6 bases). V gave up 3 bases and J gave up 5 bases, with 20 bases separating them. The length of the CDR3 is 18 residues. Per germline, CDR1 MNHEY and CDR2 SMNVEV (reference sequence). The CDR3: CASSFRLIGTRDNSPLHF. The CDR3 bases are TGTGCCAGCAGTTTCCGGTTGATCGGGACACGGGATAATTCACCCCTCCACTTT.

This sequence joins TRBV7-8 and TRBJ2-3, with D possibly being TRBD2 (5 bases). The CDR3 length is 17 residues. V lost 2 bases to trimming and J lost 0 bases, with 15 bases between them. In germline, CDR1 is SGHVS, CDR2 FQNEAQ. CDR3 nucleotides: TGTGCCAGCAGCTTAAGACGGGAATCGAGGAGCACAGATACGCAGTATTTT. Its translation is CASSLRRESRSTDTQYF.

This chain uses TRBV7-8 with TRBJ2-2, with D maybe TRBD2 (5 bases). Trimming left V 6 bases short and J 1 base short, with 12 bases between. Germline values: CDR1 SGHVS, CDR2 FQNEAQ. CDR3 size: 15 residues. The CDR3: CASRVATRNTGELFF. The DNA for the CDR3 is TGTGCCAGCAGGGTAGCGACAAGGAACACCGGGGAGCTGTTTTTT.

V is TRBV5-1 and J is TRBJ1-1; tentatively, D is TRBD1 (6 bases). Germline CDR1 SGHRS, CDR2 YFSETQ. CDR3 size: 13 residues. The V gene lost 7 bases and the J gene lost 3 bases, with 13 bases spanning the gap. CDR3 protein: CASGATGHTEAFF. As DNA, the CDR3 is TGCGCCAGCGGGGCGACAGGACACACTGAAGCTTTCTTT.

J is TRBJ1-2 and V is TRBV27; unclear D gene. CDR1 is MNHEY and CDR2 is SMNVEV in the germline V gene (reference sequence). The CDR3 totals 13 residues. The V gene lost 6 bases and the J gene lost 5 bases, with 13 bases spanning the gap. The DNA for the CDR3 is TGTGCCAGCAGGGTTCCGGGAACTTATGGCTACACCTTC. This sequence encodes CASRVPGTYGYTF.

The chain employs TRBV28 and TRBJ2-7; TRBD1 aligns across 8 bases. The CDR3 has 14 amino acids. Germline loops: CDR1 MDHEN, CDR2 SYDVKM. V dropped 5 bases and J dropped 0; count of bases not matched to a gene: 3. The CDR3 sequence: CASSRTGTSYEQYF. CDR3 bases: TGTGCCAGCAGTCGGACAGGGACCTCCTACGAGCAGTACTTC.

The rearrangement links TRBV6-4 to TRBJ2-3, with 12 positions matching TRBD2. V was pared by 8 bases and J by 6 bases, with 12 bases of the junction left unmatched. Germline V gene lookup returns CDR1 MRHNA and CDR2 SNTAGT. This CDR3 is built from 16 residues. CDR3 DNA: TGTGCCAGCGGACAGACTAGCGGGGGTCCCGGTGATACGCAGTATTTT. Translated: CASGQTSGGPGDTQYF.

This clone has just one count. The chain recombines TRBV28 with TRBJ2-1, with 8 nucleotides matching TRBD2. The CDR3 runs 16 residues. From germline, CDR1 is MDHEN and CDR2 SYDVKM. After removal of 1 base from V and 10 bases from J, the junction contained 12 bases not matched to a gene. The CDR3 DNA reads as TGTGCCAGCAGTTTATTCGCCGGGGGCCGGGGGGGCGAGCAGTTCTTC. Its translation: CASSLFAGGRGGEQFF.

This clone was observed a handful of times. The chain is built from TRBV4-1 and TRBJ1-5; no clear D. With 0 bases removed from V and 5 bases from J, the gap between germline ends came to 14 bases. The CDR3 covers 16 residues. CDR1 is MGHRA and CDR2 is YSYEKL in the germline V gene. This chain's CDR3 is CASSQELSSGDQPQHF. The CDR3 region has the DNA TGCGCCAGCAGCCAAGAATTGTCGTCGGGAGATCAGCCCCAGCATTTT.

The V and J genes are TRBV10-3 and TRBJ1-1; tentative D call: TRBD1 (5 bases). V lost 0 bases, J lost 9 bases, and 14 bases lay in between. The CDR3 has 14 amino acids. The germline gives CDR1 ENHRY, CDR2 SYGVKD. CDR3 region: CAISESDTVNQAFF. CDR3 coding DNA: TGTGCCATCAGTGAGTCGGACACCGTCAATCAAGCTTTCTTT.

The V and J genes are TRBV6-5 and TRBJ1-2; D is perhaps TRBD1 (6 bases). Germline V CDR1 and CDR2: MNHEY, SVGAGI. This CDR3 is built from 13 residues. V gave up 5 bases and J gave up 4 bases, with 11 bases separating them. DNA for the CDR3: TGTGCCAGCAGTGACAGGTCGGCCTATGGCTACACCTTC. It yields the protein CASSDRSAYGYTF.

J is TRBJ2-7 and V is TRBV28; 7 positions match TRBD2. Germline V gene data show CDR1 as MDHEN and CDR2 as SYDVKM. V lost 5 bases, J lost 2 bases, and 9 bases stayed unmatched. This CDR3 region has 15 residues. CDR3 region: CASSPGASGPYEQYF. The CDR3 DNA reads TGTGCCAGCAGTCCCGGAGCTAGCGGACCCTACGAGCAGTACTTC.

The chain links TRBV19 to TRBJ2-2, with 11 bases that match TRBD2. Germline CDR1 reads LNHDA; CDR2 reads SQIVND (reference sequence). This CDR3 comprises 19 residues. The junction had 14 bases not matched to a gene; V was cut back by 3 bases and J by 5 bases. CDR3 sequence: CASSMLRTSGRHKTGELFF. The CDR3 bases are TGTGCCAGTAGTATGCTTAGGACTAGCGGGCGACATAAAACCGGGGAGCTGTTTTTT.

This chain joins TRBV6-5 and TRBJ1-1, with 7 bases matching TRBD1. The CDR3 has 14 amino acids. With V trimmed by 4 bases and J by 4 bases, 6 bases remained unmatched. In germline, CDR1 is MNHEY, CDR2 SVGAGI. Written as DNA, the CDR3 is TGTGCCAGCAGTTCCGCCGACAGGGTCACTGAAGCTTTCTTT. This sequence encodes CASSSADRVTEAFF.

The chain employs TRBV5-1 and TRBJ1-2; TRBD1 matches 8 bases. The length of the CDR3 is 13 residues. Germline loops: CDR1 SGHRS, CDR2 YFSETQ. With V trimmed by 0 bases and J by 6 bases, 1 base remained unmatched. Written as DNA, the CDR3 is TGCGCCAGCAGCTTGGAGACAGGGGATGGCTACACCTTC. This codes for CASSLETGDGYTF.

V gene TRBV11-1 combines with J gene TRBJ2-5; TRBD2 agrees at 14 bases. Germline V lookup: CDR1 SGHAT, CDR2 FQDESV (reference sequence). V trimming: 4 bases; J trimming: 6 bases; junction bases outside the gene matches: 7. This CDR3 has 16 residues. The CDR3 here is CASSWGGTSGRKTQYF. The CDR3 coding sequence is TGTGCCAGCAGCTGGGGGGGGACTAGCGGGAGAAAGACCCAGTACTTC.

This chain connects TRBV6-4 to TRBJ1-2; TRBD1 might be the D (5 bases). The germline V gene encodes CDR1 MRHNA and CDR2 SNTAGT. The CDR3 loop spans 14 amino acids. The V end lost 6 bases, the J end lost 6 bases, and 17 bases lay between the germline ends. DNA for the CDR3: TGTGCCAGCAGCCGGGTCGGGGGGATCGATGGCTACACCTTC. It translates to CASSRVGGIDGYTF.

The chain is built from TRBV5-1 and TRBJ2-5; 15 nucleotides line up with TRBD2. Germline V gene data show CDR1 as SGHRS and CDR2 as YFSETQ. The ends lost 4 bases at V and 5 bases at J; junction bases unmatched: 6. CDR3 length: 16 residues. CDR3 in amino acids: CASSIGLAGGRETQYF. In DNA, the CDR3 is TGCGCCAGCAGCATCGGACTAGCGGGAGGGAGGGAGACCCAGTACTTC.

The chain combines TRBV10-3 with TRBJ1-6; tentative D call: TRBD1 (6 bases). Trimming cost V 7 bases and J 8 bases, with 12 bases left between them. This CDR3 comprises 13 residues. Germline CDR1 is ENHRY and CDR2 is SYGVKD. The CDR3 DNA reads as TGTGCCATCACTCAGGGGTGGGATTCACCCCTCCACTTT. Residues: CAITQGWDSPLHF.

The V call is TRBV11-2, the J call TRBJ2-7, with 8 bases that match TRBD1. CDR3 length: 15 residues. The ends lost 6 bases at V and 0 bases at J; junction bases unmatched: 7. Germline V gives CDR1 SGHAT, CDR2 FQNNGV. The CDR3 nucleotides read TGTGCCAGCAGAACGACAGGGGTTGCCTCCTACGAGCAGTACTTC. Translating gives CASRTTGVASYEQYF.

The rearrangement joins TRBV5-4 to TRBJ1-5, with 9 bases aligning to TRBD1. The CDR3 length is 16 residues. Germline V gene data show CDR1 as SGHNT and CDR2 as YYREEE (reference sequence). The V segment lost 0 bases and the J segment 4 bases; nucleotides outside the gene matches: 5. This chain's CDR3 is CASSLDRGQGNQPQHF. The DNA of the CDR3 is TGTGCCAGCAGCTTGGACCGAGGACAGGGGAATCAGCCCCAGCATTTT.

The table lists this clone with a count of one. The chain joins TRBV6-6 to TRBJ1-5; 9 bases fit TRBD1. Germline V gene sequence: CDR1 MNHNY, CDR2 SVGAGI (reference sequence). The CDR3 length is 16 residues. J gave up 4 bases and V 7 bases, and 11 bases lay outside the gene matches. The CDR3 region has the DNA TGTGCCAGCACCCCCGCCTGGGGGACAGGGAATCAGCCCCAGCATTTT. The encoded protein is CASTPAWGTGNQPQHF.

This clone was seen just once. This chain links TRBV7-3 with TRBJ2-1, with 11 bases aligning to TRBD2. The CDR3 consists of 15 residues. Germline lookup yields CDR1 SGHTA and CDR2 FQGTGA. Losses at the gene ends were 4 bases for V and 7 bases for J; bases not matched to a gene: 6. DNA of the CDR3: TGTGCCAGCAGCTCGACTAGCGGGACTCCTAATGAGCAGTTCTTC. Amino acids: CASSSTSGTPNEQFF.

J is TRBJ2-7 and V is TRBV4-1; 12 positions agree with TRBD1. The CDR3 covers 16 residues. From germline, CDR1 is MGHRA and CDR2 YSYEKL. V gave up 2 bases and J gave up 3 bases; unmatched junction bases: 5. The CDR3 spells CASSQPGQGAFYEQYF. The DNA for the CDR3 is TGCGCCAGCAGCCAACCGGGACAGGGGGCTTTCTACGAGCAGTACTTC.

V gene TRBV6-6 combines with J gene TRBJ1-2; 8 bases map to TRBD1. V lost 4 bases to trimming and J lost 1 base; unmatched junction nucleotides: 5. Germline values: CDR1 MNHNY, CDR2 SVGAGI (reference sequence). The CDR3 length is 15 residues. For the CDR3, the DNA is TGTGCCAGCAGTTCTAGACAGGGGCGTAACTATGGCTACACCTTC. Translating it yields CASSSRQGRNYGYTF.